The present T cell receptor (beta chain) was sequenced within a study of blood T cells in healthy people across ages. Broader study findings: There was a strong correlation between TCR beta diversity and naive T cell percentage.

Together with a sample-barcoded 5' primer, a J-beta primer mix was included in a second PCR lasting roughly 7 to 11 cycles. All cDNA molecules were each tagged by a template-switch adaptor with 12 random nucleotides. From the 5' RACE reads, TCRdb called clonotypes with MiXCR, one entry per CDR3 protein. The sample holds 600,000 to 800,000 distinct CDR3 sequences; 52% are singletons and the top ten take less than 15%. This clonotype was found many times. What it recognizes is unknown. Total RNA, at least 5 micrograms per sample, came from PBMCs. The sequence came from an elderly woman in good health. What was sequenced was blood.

The CDR3 loop reads CAISEEAQGNYGYTF. For the CDR3, the DNA is TGTGCCATCAGTGAGGAAGCGCAGGGGAACTATGGCTACACCTTC. The chain combines TRBV10-3 with TRBJ1-2; D may be TRBD1 (6 bases). The CDR3 extends over 15 amino acids. In germline, CDR1 is ENHRY, CDR2 SYGVKD. V lost 2 bases to trimming and J lost 2 bases, with 12 bases between them.